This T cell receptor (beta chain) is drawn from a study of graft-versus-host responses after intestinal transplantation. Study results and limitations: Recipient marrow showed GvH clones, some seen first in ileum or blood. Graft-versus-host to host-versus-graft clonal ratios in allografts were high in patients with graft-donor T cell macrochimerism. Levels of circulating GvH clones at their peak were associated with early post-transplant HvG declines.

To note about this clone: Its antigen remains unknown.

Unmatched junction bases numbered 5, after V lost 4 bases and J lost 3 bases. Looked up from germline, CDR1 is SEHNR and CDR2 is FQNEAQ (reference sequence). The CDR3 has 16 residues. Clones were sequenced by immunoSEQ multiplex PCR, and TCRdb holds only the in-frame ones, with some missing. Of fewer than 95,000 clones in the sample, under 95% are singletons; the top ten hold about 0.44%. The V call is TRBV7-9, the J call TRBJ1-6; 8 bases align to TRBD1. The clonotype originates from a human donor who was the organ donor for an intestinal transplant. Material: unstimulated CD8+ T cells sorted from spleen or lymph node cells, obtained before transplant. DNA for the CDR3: TGTGCCAGCAGCTCGAGCACAGGGGGCTATAATTCACCCCTCCACTTT. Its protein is CASSSSTGGYNSPLHF.